The 4 T cell receptor beta chains presented below share a single source sample, sequenced in a study of beta chain features in type 1 diabetes. cDNA synthesis used the whole RNA isolate, giving expressed TCRB sequences. Profiled with immunoSEQ multiplex PCR; TCRdb holds only in-frame clones, not every one. The sample carries about 740,000 clones, roughly 12% recorded once. No cognate antigen is known for these TCRs. Study-level findings and limits: Type 1 diabetes patients had TCRB CDR3s that were shorter (moderately but significantly so) in all four CD4+ subsets.

The material sequenced was naive CD4+ T cells from blood. The source of these receptors is a man aged 18 to 35 with type 1 diabetes.

This clone was seen only a few times. The same CDR3 also results from other DNA sequences found in this sample. V usage is TRBV18 and J usage is TRBJ2-1; no firm D call. Germline assignment: CDR1 KGHSH and CDR2 LQKENI. The CDR3 has 13 residues. V lost 3 bases and J 0 bases, leaving 3 bases between the germline ends. The CDR3 sequence is CASSPPSYNEQFF. The CDR3 DNA follows: TGTGCCAGCTCACCTCCCTCCTACAATGAGCAGTTCTTC.

This chain uses TRBV29-1 with TRBJ2-3; 10 nucleotides align to TRBD1. V dropped 6 bases and J dropped 3; count of bases not matched to a gene: 6. Germline V CDR1 and CDR2: SQVTM, ANQGSEA. The CDR3 consists of 14 residues. Here the CDR3 reads CSVRTGGGTDTQYF. The CDR3 DNA reads as TGCAGCGTCCGGACAGGGGGAGGGACAGATACGCAGTATTTT.

This clone has just a few counts. V gene TRBV28 combines with J gene TRBJ2-1; D assignment may be TRBD1 or TRBD2 (5 bases each). Germline CDR1 MDHEN, CDR2 SYDVKM. V was cut by 2 bases and J by 6 bases, with 14 bases left in between. This CDR3 is 15 amino acids long. The CDR3 region has the DNA TGTGCCAGCAGTTTAGGGGCAGTGGGGAGCAATGAGCAGTTCTTC. It specifies CASSLGAVGSNEQFF.

This clone has only a few counts. This chain connects TRBV5-1 to TRBJ1-1; TRBD1 matches 8 bases. The germline V gene has CDR1 SGHRS and CDR2 YFSETQ. With V trimmed by 0 bases and J by 7 bases, 5 bases remained unmatched. This CDR3 comprises 14 residues. The CDR3 DNA is TGCGCCAGCAGCTTGGGGGACAGGAGTGATGAAGCTTTCTTT. Amino acid sequence: CASSLGDRSDEAFF. Looking up the rest from reference TRBV5-1 and TRBJ1-1 gives the full variable domain: KAGVTQTPRYLIKTRGQQVTLSCSPISGHRSVSWYQQTPGQGLQFLFEYFSETQRNKGNFPGRFSGRQFSNSRSEMNVSTLELGDSALYLCASSLGDRSDEAFFGQGTRLTVV.